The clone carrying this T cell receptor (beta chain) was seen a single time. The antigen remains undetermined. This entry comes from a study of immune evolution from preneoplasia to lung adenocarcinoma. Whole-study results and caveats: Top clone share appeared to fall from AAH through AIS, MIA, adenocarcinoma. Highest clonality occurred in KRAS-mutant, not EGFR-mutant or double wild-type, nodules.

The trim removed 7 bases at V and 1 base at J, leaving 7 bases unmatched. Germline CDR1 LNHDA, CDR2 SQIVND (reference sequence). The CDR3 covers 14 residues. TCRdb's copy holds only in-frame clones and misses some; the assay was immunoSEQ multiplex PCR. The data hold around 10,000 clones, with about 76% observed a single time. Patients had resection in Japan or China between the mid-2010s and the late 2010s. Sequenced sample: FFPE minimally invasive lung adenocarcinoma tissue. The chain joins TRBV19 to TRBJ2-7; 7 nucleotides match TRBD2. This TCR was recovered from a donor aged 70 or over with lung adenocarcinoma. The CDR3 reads CASKRGLESYEQYF. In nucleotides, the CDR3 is TGTGCCAGTAAGAGAGGACTAGAGTCCTACGAGCAGTACTTC.